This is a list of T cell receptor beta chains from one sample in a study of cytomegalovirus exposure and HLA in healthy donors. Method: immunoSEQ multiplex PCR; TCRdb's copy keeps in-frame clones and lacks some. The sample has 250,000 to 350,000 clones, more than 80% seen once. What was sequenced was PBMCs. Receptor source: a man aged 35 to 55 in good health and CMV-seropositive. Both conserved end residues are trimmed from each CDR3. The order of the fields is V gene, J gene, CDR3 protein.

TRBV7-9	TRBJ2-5	SSSLDRGQETQY
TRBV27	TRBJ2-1	ASSFLAGGYNEQF
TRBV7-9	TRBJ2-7	SSSFGGESYEQY
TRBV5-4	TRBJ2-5	ASSLSRPTGETQY
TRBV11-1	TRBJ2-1	AIGQPEQF
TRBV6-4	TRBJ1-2	ASSDGADYGYT
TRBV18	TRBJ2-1	ASSSGSSYNEQF
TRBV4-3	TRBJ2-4	ASSQDGYPGDIQY
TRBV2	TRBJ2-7	ASSQGAGGPHEQY
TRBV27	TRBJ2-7	ASSLSKRGQYEQY
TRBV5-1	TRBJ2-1	ASSWNTGASGYEQF
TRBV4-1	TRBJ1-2	ASSQDHRTYGYT
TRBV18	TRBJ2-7	ASSPVDSYEQY
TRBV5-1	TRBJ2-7	ASSPAGLTYEQY
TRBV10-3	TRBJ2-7	AISESGVPYEQY
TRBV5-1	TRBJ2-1	ASSLAIGVVNEQF
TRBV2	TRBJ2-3	ASSELAGGPDTQY
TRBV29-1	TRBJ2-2	SARASPGELF
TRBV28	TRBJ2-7	ASSLWGRLSEQY
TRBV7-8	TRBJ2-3	ASSFPSSTDTQY
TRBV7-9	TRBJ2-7	ASSLGQGANEQY
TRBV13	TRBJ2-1	ASSFHGPGGQF
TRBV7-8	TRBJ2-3	ASSLARVPTLTDTQY
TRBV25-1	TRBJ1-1	ASGRGYTEAF
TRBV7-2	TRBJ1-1	ASSPRGRGSEAF
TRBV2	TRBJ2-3	ASSRGPGQSTDTQY
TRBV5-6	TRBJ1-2	ASSLRGFRYGYT
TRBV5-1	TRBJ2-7	ASSLDGTQRVYEQY